The T cell receptor beta chain under discussion was sequenced for a study of CD8+CD57+ T cells in acquired aplastic anemia. Study context: Mean DNA quantity obtained from sorted CD4+ and CD8+ cells was 2.5 to 4 ug. Study-level findings and limits: There were twenty-nine CD8+ CDR3 sequences that occurred in both patients and controls. Between the patient and control groups, CD8+ Simpson's diversity did not differ significantly.

Sequencing was done on patients that had shown CD8+CD57+ cell expansion by flow cytometry. The study sampled blood from patients who had received no therapy. Comment on this clonotype: Its antigen remains unknown. A junction boundary mismatches the germline segment, possibly from a read error.

Researchers used genomic DNA as the template to profile TCR beta VDJ and CDR3. TCRdb reanalysed the reads using MiXCR and keeps one entry per CDR3 protein. The sample shows a few hundred thousand distinct CDR3 sequences, approximately 79% of them seen only once. Germline CDR1 reads SGDLS; CDR2 reads YYNGEE. CDR3 length: 13 residues. The chain uses TRBV9 and TRBJ2-3; D tentatively reads TRBD1 or TRBD2 (5 bases each). Sequencing was carried out using sorted CD4+, CD8+, or CD8+CD57+ T cells (not recorded which) from PBMCs. The TCR comes from a human donor with aplastic anemia. Here the CDR3 DNA reads TGTGCCAGCAGCGAAAGGCGCAACGAGGGGCAGTACTTT. Its translation: CASSERRNEGQYF.